This T cell receptor beta chain stems from a study of cytomegalovirus exposure and HLA in healthy donors. Points from the study as a whole: The authors listed 150 to 200 TCR beta chains as cytomegalovirus-associated.

V dropped 4 bases and J dropped 7 bases, with 15 bases sitting between them. This CDR3 region has 15 residues. The germline V gene encodes CDR1 SGHTS and CDR2 YDEGEE. PCR was performed using 60 Vbeta and 13 Jbeta primers. Generated by immunoSEQ multiplex PCR, the TCRdb table keeps only in-frame clones and is missing some. The profile shows 160,000 or so clones, around 79% of them singletons. In the case of this clone: Its antigen is not identified.

V and J are TRBV5-8 and TRBJ1-6; tentatively, D is TRBD1 (6 bases). Sequencing was done on a sample of PBMCs. This clonotype originated in a female donor in good health and CMV-seronegative. The CDR3 nucleotides are TGTGCCAGCAGCACAGGGACGCGGAAGAATTCACCCCTCCACTTT. It specifies CASSTGTRKNSPLHF.